This paragraph covers one TCR beta chain sequence. Only in-frame clones appear in the TCRdb table, and some are missing; sequencing was by immunoSEQ multiplex PCR. The table records about 260,000 clones, about nine tenths of them present only once. This sample stems from a study of cytomegalovirus exposure and HLA in healthy donors. The CDR3 spans 14 residues. The V and J ends lost 7 bases and 1 base respectively, with 14 bases between them. From germline, CDR1 is LNHDA and CDR2 SQIVND (reference sequence). Donors were drawn from the approximately 110-subject validation cohort, separate from the roughly 700-subject first cohort.

This chain uses TRBV19 with TRBJ2-7; D is uncertain. This receptor was taken from a woman in her twenties or thirties in good health and CMV-seronegative. The sample taken for sequencing was PBMCs. In DNA form, the CDR3 reads TGTGCCAGTACTGGCGGAGTGGGGTCCTACGAGCAGTACTTC. Its translation is CASTGGVGSYEQYF.